This T cell receptor beta chain emerged from a study of CD8 T cells in Susac syndrome (dated by TCRdb to between 2017 and 2020). Study-wide context: Whether CD8+ T cell activation and differentiation in Susac syndrome was antigen driven was tested using repertoire sequencing. The study compared CD8+ T cell repertoire clonality among over 9 healthy donors, approximately 14 Susac syndrome patients and fewer than 19 multiple sclerosis patients.

The full study reports these points: The study acknowledged that relatively few individuals were included in the TCR sequencing and HLA analysis.

RNA was extracted using the RNeasy kit, and about 0.5 to 1 ug of the RNA was reverse transcribed with random hexamers. The immunoSEQ multiplex PCR assay, which covers 54 Vbeta and 13 Jbeta segments, was used to amplify TCR beta CDR3 regions. Bias from PCR amplification was corrected by using a synthetic template baseline for primer optimization and for computational correction. Under the source paper's analysis protocol: Reads were annotated to V, D and J genes according to IMGT and were analyzed with immunoSEQ Analyzer, with only productive sequences retained. To calculate clonality, Shannon entropy was normalized by log2 of the number of productive unique sequences and then subtracted from one. Public and private clones were assessed among the 100 most prevalent clones of each patient and control. Susac-specific clones were defined as absent from healthy and MS cohorts, 850 to 1,300 published viral clones and other ImmuneACCESS disease sequences. TCRdb ran its own pipeline on the public reads, namely fastp trimming at Q25 and MiXCR clone calling, and kept in-frame beta chains. All rows with the same CDR3 protein become a single entry with the most common DNA and genes. The V and J calls reflect TCRdb's pipeline rather than the authors' work. The sample table holds around 280,000 distinct CDR3 sequences, of which around 84% were seen once. Together, the top ten hold about 0.11% of the sample.

The count of this clonotype is one. No cognate antigen has been identified for it. Base qualities are not at hand, and no much larger clone is one base apart. One read gives only weak evidence. Peripheral blood CD8+ and CD4+ T cells from healthy donors, Susac syndrome patients and multiple sclerosis patients were profiled by high-throughput TCR beta sequencing. The multiple sclerosis controls were treatment-naive patients whose relapsing-remitting disease, either stable or active, fulfilled the revised McDonald criteria. Bulk CD8+ and CD4+ T cells were purified by magnetic negative isolation, while CD8+ TEMRA cells were enriched using FACS. Blood was drawn into EDTA tubes, processed within 24 hours, and PBMCs were isolated by density gradient centrifugation. PBMCs intended for TCR sequencing were cryopreserved in liquid nitrogen and thawed later in a water bath at 37 degrees C. Purity of sorted or isolated CD4+, CD8+ and CD8+ TEMRA cells was at least 90%.

The V end gives up 3 bases and the J end 4 bases, leaving 6 bases in the junction not matched to a gene. The CDR3 measures 15 amino acids from cysteine to phenylalanine. The entry retains the CDR3 DNA only, 45 bases that are in frame from base 1. The specimen sequenced was CD8+ T cells from PBMCs. The source of this sequence is a human donor with multiple sclerosis. Here the chain combines TRBV12-3 or TRBV12-4 and TRBJ2-5; 9 of the junction bases match TRBD2. The bases are TGTGCCAGCAGTTTTCCCAGCGGGAGGTCAGAGACCCAGTACTTC. Translated, this gives CASSFPSGRSETQYF.